This T cell receptor beta chain came from a study of blood T cells in healthy people across ages. Donors were systemically healthy Caucasian individuals from Russia aged roughly 6 to 100 years. For the second PCR, which ran for 7 to 11 cycles, a sample-barcoded 5' primer and a J-beta primer mix were used. Each cDNA molecule received a tag from a template-switch adaptor that had 12 random nucleotides. Every sample gave at least 3 million paired-end reads containing CDR3. TCRdb analysed the 5' RACE reads with MiXCR anew, one entry per CDR3 protein. The sample carries around 1,000,000 distinct CDR3 sequences, roughly a quarter recorded once. This sample also appeared in a second study, on T cells of mothers and their children. From that study: Over 10 million reads per mother and some 3 million per child were obtained.

The origin of this receptor is a girl between 2 and 10 years old in good health. Sequenced material: blood.

The CDR3 coding sequence is TGTGCCAGCAGCGACGGGACAGATGAAGCTTTCTTT. It codes for CASSDGTDEAFF. V and J are TRBV5-4 and TRBJ1-1; TRBD1 matches at 7 bases. This CDR3 has 12 amino acids. CDR1 is SGHNT, CDR2 YYREEE, per germline (reference sequence). Unmatched junction bases numbered 4, after V lost 4 bases and J lost 7 bases.